This entry describes one T cell receptor (beta chain). Its antigen is still unknown. Likely unrecorded immune exposures existed in these nominally healthy donors. This record belongs to a study of cytomegalovirus exposure and HLA in healthy donors. Whole-study findings and limits: A later analysis, which compared TCR beta chains of equal frequency, found the HLA-associated ones more clonally expanded.

The PCR used 60 Vbeta and 13 Jbeta primers. Assay: immunoSEQ multiplex PCR; the TCRdb copy retains only in-frame clones and omits some. The data contain under 200,000 clones, around 68% of them singletons. The trim removed 3 bases at V and 4 bases at J, leaving 7 bases unmatched. The CDR3 has 16 amino acids. Per the germline V gene, CDR1 is KGHSH and CDR2 is LQKENI. Sequencing used PBMCs. The source of this sequence is a woman between 40 and 55 years old in good health and CMV-seropositive. The V and J genes are TRBV18 and TRBJ2-2, with 8 bases lining up with TRBD1. The CDR3 loop is CASSPQGAAGTGELFF. Here the CDR3 DNA reads TGTGCCAGCTCACCCCAGGGGGCTGCTGGCACCGGGGAGCTGTTTTTT.